This T cell receptor (beta chain) was identified in a study of yellow fever vaccine responses in identical twins. Findings of the study overall: It has been reported that, in twins, the vaccine T cell response seemed partly convergent and partly personalized.

One entry per CDR3 protein results from TCRdb running MiXCR on the RT-PCR reads. This sample carries approximately 32,000 distinct CDR3 sequences, about three fifths of them seen once, and the ten largest clones take 4.5%. The germline V gene encodes CDR1 SGHNT and CDR2 YENEEA. The CDR3 sequence is 15 residues long. The V gene lost 5 bases and the J gene lost 4 bases, with 18 bases spanning the gap. A word on this clonotype: Its target is unknown.

Sequencing was performed on T cells from blood (PBMCs), unsorted or a sorted subset (not recorded which), taken before or after yellow fever vaccination (not recorded which). The chain carries TRBV11-3 and TRBJ2-7; weak D call: TRBD2 (5 bases). The receptor comes from a woman under 30 who received the yellow fever vaccine. This chain's CDR3 is CASSPWLGSLYEQYF. For the CDR3, the DNA is TGTGCCAGCAGCCCTTGGCTAGGGAGCTTATACGAGCAGTACTTC.